The 29 T cell receptor beta chains below come from one sample, sequenced in a study of cytomegalovirus exposure and HLA in healthy donors. Sequencing used immunoSEQ multiplex PCR; TCRdb keeps in-frame clones, though not all of them. The data hold some 290,000 clones, with approximately 91% observed a single time. Sequenced sample: PBMCs. These receptors were taken from a man in his thirties or forties in good health and CMV-seronegative.

The V and J genes are TRBV6-4 and TRBJ2-3; 9 nucleotides agree with TRBD2. The germline gives CDR1 MRHNA, CDR2 SNTAGT. The CDR3 runs 15 residues. V shed 4 bases and J 3 bases; nucleotides not matched to a gene: 5. CDR3 loop: CASSAGGGATDTQYF. The CDR3 DNA is TGTGCCAGCAGTGCCGGCGGGGGGGCGACAGATACGCAGTATTTT.

The chain joins TRBV4-2 to TRBJ2-5; D is unresolved. The ends were cut back, 0 bases at V and 7 bases at J, with 15 bases in the middle. CDR1 is LGHNA, CDR2 YNFKEQ, per germline. The CDR3 length is 15 residues. CDR3 sequence (DNA): TGTGCCAGCAGCCAAGATCGATCTGGCTCGGGGACCCAGTACTTC. This gives the protein CASSQDRSGSGTQYF.

CDR3 bases: TGTGCCAGCAGCTTTAGGGCAGGGGGGTACGAGCAGTACTTC. It yields the protein CASSFRAGGYEQYF. This chain uses TRBV11-2 with TRBJ2-7, with D perhaps matching TRBD1 (7 bases). Trimming took 3 bases from V and 4 from J, leaving 13 bases between them. CDR1 is SGHAT, CDR2 FQNNGV, per germline. This CDR3 spans 14 amino acids.

The chain is built from TRBV4-2 and TRBJ2-7; 9 bases agree with TRBD1. Per the germline V gene, CDR1 is LGHNA and CDR2 is YNFKEQ. The trim removed 4 bases at V and 3 bases at J, leaving 7 bases unmatched. The CDR3 runs 15 residues. DNA for the CDR3: TGTGCCAGCAGCCTGCAACCGGGACAGGGCTACGAGCAGTACTTC. It specifies CASSLQPGQGYEQYF.

The rearrangement uses TRBV5-4 and TRBJ2-7; D gene uncertain. The CDR3 extends over 11 amino acids. Trimming removed 5 bases at V and 6 bases at J, with 9 bases between. Germline V CDR1 and CDR2: SGHNT, YYREEE (reference sequence). For the CDR3, the DNA is TGTGCCAGCAGTCTCTATGGCGAGCAGTACTTC. Translated, it gives CASSLYGEQYF.

The CDR3 here is CASSFRRVYNYGYTF. The CDR3 nucleotides are TGTGCCAGCAGTTTTCGGAGGGTTTACAACTATGGCTACACCTTC. The gene calls are TRBV6-6 and TRBJ1-2; D gene ambiguous. Germline V gives CDR1 MNHNY, CDR2 SVGAGI (reference sequence). There are 15 residues in the CDR3. The germline V and J ends were trimmed by 4 bases and 2 bases, with 14 bases remaining between them.

This clone was detected only once. The chain carries TRBV9 and TRBJ2-7; 10 bases map to TRBD1. The CDR3 sequence is 16 residues long. Per the germline V gene, CDR1 is SGDLS and CDR2 is YYNGEE. J was trimmed by 7 bases and V by 3 bases; bases with no gene match: 13. As DNA, the CDR3 is TGTGCCAGCAGCGGACGTGGGACAGGGGCACTACGGGAGCAGTACTTC. Protein sequence: CASSGRGTGALREQYF.

This clone was seen just once. The V gene is TRBV7-6, the J gene TRBJ2-7, with D maybe TRBD1 (5 bases). The length of the CDR3 is 13 residues. V was pared by 1 base and J by 5 bases, with 9 bases between. Germline V gene sequence: CDR1 SGHVS, CDR2 FNYEAQ. The CDR3 region has the DNA TGTGCCAGCAGCTTAGTCAGGGAAAACGAGCAGTACTTC. Translating it yields CASSLVRENEQYF. Looking up the rest from reference TRBV7-6 and TRBJ2-7 gives the full variable domain: GAGVSQSPRYKVTKRGQDVALRCDPISGHVSLYWYRQALGQGPEFLTYFNYEAQQDKSGLPNDRFSAERPEGSISTLTIQRTEQRDSAMYRCASSLVRENEQYFGPGTRLTVT.

J is TRBJ2-5 and V is TRBV27; 10 nucleotides align to TRBD2. With 4 bases clipped from V and 2 bases from J, the junction kept 4 bases outside the gene matches. The germline gives CDR1 MNHEY, CDR2 SMNVEV (reference sequence). The CDR3 spans 15 residues. The DNA of the CDR3 is TGTGCCAGCAGTTCTAGCGGGGGAAGACAAGAGACCCAGTACTTC. Translating gives CASSSSGGRQETQYF.

The chain joins TRBV4-1 to TRBJ1-6; no reliable D call. Germline V CDR1 and CDR2: MGHRA, YSYEKL. The CDR3 covers 13 residues. Trimming removed 0 bases from V and 8 bases from J, with 5 bases in between. In nucleotides, the CDR3 is TGCGCCAGCAGCCAAGATCCAGATTCACCCCTCCACTTT. Translating it yields CASSQDPDSPLHF.

The J gene is TRBJ1-3, the V gene TRBV28, with 7 bases fitting TRBD1. Germline values: CDR1 MDHEN, CDR2 SYDVKM. V shed 2 bases and J 4 bases; nucleotides not matched to a gene: 11. The CDR3 contains 17 residues. The CDR3 DNA sequence: TGTGCCAGCAGTTTACGTCGGACCACAGGGGAGGGAAACACCATATATTTT. Its translation is CASSLRRTTGEGNTIYF.

This sequence joins TRBV29-1 and TRBJ2-1, with 10 bases fitting TRBD2. The V gene's germline CDR1 is SQVTM and CDR2 ANQGSEA. J was trimmed by 6 bases and V by 5 bases; bases with no gene match: 4. The CDR3 runs to 13 residues. This CDR3 is CSVSQRGGNEQFF. The CDR3 region has the DNA TGCAGCGTTTCTCAGCGGGGGGGCAATGAGCAGTTCTTC.

This clone was seen a handful of times. The rearrangement links TRBV18 to TRBJ2-7, with 9 bases aligning to TRBD1. Germline values: CDR1 KGHSH, CDR2 LQKENI. Trimming removed 0 bases from V and 6 bases from J; junction bases left unmatched: 3. This CDR3 has 14 amino acids. The CDR3 here is CASSPPGQGAEQYF. CDR3 nucleotide sequence: TGTGCCAGCTCACCACCGGGACAGGGTGCCGAGCAGTACTTC.

This clone was picked up one time. This chain uses TRBV6-1 with TRBJ2-3; 7 positions match TRBD2. CDR3 length: 14 residues. Germline trimming cut 8 bases from V and 3 bases from J; bases unmatched to any gene: 8. Germline loops: CDR1 MNHNS, CDR2 SASEGT. The CDR3, as DNA: TGTGCCAGCGAGGGAGCGGGGAGGACAGATACGCAGTATTTT. As protein: CASEGAGRTDTQYF.

The V gene is TRBV29-1, the J gene TRBJ1-2; perhaps TRBD1 as D (5 bases). Germline V lookup: CDR1 SQVTM, CDR2 ANQGSEA. The CDR3 is 11 residues long. V lost 6 bases to trimming and J lost 8 bases, with 13 bases between them. The CDR3 loop is CSVKGEVGYTF. In nucleotides, the CDR3 is TGCAGCGTCAAAGGGGAAGTAGGCTACACCTTC.

This sequence joins TRBV9 and TRBJ1-1; maybe TRBD1 (5 bases). Per germline, CDR1 SGDLS and CDR2 YYNGEE. V was clipped by 0 bases and J by 6 bases, with 15 bases between them. The CDR3 extends over 15 amino acids. As DNA, the CDR3 is TGTGCCAGCAGCGTAGTTCTGGGGCCACTTTCTGAAGCTTTCTTT. Translating it yields CASSVVLGPLSEAFF.

This sequence joins TRBV5-4 and TRBJ2-7; 12 bases line up with TRBD2. V lost 4 bases and J lost 3; bases outside the gene matches: 8. Germline assignment: CDR1 SGHNT and CDR2 YYREEE (reference sequence). The CDR3 covers 16 residues. This CDR3 reads CASSTGTSGPYYEQYF. CDR3 nucleotides: TGTGCCAGCAGCACCGGGACTAGCGGGCCCTACTACGAGCAGTACTTC.

The DNA of the CDR3 is TGTGCCAGCCGTAAGGCGGGGAGCTCCTACAATGAGCAGTTCTTC. Amino acid sequence: CASRKAGSSYNEQFF. The chain joins TRBV25-1 to TRBJ2-1; TRBD2 is a possible D gene (6 bases). Looked up from germline, CDR1 is MGHDK and CDR2 is SYGVNS. Trimming cost V 8 bases and J 0 bases, with 14 bases left between them. The CDR3 is 15 residues long.

The rearrangement links TRBV10-3 to TRBJ1-5; no clear D gene. The V and J ends lost 6 bases and 0 bases respectively, with 12 bases between them. The CDR3 has 15 amino acids. CDR1 is ENHRY and CDR2 is SYGVKD in the germline V gene. The CDR3 bases are TGTGCCATCAGGGCCGGAGAACTTAGCAATCAGCCCCAGCATTTT. It specifies CAIRAGELSNQPQHF.

This chain links TRBV6-5 with TRBJ2-1, with 10 bases lining up with TRBD2. Germline V gene lookup returns CDR1 MNHEY and CDR2 SVGAGI. Germline trimming cut 5 bases from V and 7 bases from J; bases unmatched to any gene: 8. This CDR3 region has 15 residues. CDR3 loop: CASSSSGGFGNEQFF. In nucleotides, the CDR3 is TGTGCCAGCAGTAGTAGCGGGGGGTTTGGGAATGAGCAGTTCTTC.

The J gene is TRBJ2-1, the V gene TRBV30, with TRBD2 matching 15 bases. The CDR3 spans 18 residues. V shed 3 bases, J shed 0 bases, and the junction held 6 bases outside the gene matches. CDR1 and CDR2 (germline): GTSNPN, SVGIG (reference sequence). The CDR3 sequence is CAWSYGTSGGSSYNEQFF. The CDR3 region has the DNA TGTGCCTGGAGCTACGGGACTAGCGGGGGGAGCTCCTACAATGAGCAGTTCTTC.

The V call is TRBV6-1, the J call TRBJ2-7; TRBD1 agrees at 8 bases. The CDR3 extends over 15 amino acids. With 3 bases clipped from V and 3 bases from J, the junction kept 7 bases outside the gene matches. Germline lookup yields CDR1 MNHNS and CDR2 SASEGT. The CDR3 DNA reads TGTGCCAGCAGTGACCAGACAGGGGCCCGCTACGAGCAGTACTTC. Encoded protein: CASSDQTGARYEQYF.

This chain's CDR3 is CASSFWGQDSSETQYF. CDR3 nucleotides: TGTGCCAGCAGCTTCTGGGGACAGGACTCATCCGAGACCCAGTACTTC. The genes are TRBV7-9 and TRBJ2-5; 8 positions agree with TRBD1. V lost 3 bases, J lost 5 bases, and 11 bases stayed unmatched. CDR3 size: 16 residues. From germline, CDR1 is SEHNR and CDR2 FQNEAQ (reference sequence).

The chain employs TRBV7-9 and TRBJ2-1, with 8 bases aligning to TRBD1. J gave up 7 bases and V 1 base, and 6 bases lay outside the gene matches. This CDR3 region has 15 residues. Germline values: CDR1 SEHNR, CDR2 FQNEAQ (reference sequence). The CDR3 nucleotides are TGTGCCAGCAGCTTAGTGGCAGGGGGCGGGAATGAGCAGTTCTTC. This translates into CASSLVAGGGNEQFF.

The rearrangement links TRBV27 to TRBJ1-6; TRBD1 aligns across 8 bases. The CDR3 length is 17 residues. CDR1 is MNHEY, CDR2 SMNVEV, per germline (reference sequence). Trimming removed 3 bases from V and 4 bases from J; junction bases left unmatched: 8. This chain's CDR3 is CASSLVQGATYNSPLHF. DNA of the CDR3: TGTGCCAGCAGTTTGGTTCAGGGGGCGACTTATAATTCACCCCTCCACTTT.

This rearrangement joins TRBV11-2 to TRBJ2-7; D might be TRBD1 (6 bases). V lost 6 bases and J lost 3, with 15 bases in between. The CDR3 contains 14 residues. Germline CDR1 reads SGHAT; CDR2 reads FQNNGV. CDR3 DNA sequence: TGTGCCAGCAGGAAACAGGGATCTCTCTACGAGCAGTACTTC. The encoded protein is CASRKQGSLYEQYF.

This clone was detected only a few times. The chain combines TRBV25-1 with TRBJ1-6; D may be TRBD1 (6 bases). The CDR3 is 13 residues long. The V gene lost 8 bases and the J gene lost 10 bases, with 15 bases spanning the gap. Germline V lookup: CDR1 MGHDK, CDR2 SYGVNS. This CDR3 is CASRRLQGSPLHF. DNA for the CDR3: TGTGCCAGCCGACGCCTACAGGGATCACCCCTCCACTTT.

The rearrangement joins TRBV29-1 to TRBJ1-2, with a weak D call TRBD1 (5 bases). Trimming pared 7 bases from V and 4 bases from J, leaving 13 bases between. The CDR3 runs 12 residues. Germline CDR1 reads SQVTM; CDR2 reads ANQGSEA. DNA for the CDR3: TGCAGCGCCCGGGGGGATTCCTATGGCTACACCTTC. Its translation is CSARGDSYGYTF. The full variable domain, completed using reference TRBV29-1 and TRBJ1-2, is SAVISQKPSRDICQRGTSLTIQCQVDSQVTMMFWYRQQPGQSLTLIATANQGSEATYESGFVIDKFPISRPNLTFSTLTVSNMSPEDSSIYLCSARGDSYGYTFGSGTRLTVV.

V and J are TRBV19 and TRBJ2-3; TRBD1 matches at 9 bases. The junction had 6 bases not matched to a gene; V was cut back by 6 bases and J by 5 bases. Germline CDR1 reads LNHDA; CDR2 reads SQIVND (reference sequence). The CDR3 loop spans 14 amino acids. Here the CDR3 reads CASSSGTGIDTQYF. The CDR3 bases are TGTGCCAGTAGCTCAGGGACAGGGATAGATACGCAGTATTTT.